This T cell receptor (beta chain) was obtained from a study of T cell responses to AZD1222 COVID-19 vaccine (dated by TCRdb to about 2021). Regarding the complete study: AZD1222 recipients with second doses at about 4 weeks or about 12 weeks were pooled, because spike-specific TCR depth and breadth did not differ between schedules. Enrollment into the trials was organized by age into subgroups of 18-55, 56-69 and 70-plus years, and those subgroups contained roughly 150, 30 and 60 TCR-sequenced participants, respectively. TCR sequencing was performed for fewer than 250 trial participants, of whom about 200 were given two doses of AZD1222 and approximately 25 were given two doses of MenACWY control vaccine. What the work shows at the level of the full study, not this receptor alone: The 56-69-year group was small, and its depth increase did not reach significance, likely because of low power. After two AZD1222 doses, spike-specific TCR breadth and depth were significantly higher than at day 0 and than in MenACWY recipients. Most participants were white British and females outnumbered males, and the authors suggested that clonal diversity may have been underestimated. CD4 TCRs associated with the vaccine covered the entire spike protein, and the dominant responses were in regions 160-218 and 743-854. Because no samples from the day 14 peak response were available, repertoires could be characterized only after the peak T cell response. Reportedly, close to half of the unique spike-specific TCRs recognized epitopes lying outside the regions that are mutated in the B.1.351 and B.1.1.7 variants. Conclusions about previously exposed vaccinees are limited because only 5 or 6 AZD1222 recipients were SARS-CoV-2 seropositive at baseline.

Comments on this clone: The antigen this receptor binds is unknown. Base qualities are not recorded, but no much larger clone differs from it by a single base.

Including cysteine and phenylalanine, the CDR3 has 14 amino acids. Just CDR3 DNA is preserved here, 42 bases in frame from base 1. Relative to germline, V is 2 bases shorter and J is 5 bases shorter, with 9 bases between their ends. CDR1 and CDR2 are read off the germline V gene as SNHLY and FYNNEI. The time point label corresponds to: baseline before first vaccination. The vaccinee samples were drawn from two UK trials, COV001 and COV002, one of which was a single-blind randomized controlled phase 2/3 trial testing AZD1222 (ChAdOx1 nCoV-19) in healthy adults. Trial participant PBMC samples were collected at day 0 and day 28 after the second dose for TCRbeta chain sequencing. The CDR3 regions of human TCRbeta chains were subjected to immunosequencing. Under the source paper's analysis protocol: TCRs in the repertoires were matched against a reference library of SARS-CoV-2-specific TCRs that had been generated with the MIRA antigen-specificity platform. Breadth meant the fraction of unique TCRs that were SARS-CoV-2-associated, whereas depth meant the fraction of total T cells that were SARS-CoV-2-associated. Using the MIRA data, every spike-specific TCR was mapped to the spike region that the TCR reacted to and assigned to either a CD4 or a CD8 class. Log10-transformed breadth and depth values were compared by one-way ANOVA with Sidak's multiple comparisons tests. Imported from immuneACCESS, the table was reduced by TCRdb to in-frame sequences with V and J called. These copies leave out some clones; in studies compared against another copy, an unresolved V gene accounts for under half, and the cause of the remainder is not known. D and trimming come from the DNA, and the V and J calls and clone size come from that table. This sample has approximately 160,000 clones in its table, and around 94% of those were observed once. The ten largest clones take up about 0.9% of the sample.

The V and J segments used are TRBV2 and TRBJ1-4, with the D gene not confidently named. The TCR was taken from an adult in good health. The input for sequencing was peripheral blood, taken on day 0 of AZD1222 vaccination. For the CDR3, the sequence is CASSERGINEKLFF. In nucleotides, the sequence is TGTGCCAGCAGTGAACGGGGTATAAATGAAAAACTGTTTTTT.